What follows is one T cell receptor (beta chain) and its context. Its specificity is unknown. Germline-derived CDR1 and CDR2 are SGHTA and FQGNSA. This CDR3 is 17 amino acids long. The V end lost 4 bases, the J end lost 4 bases, and 17 bases lay between the germline ends. The sample comes from a study of beta chain features in type 1 diabetes. Looking at the study overall: Age, gender, cell numbers and subset yield matched between patients and controls. General observations from the study: There was no resolution here of whether HLA type influences TCRB rearrangement. There was a moderate but significant shortening of TCRB CDR3s in all four CD4+ subsets of Type 1 diabetes patients.

Using CD45RO/CCR7/CD25/CD127/CD95/CD27, CD4+ naive, central memory, regulatory and stem cell-like memory cells were sorted. The entirety of the isolated RNA underwent reverse transcription, so expressed TCRB transcripts were sequenced. Produced via immunoSEQ multiplex PCR; TCRdb's table is partial and in-frame only. The sample lists under 300,000 clones, under 8.5% occurring once. This clonotype originated in a young woman in good health. Sequencing input: central memory CD4+ T cells from blood. J is TRBJ2-6 and V is TRBV7-2; TRBD1 is a possible D gene (5 bases). The CDR3: CASSSQGREGGANVLTF. CDR3 bases: TGTGCCAGCAGCTCTCAGGGTCGAGAAGGAGGGGCCAACGTCCTGACTTTC.